Presented here are 2 T cell receptor beta chains from one specimen sequenced in a study of blood T cells in healthy people across ages. The second PCR ran about 6 to 12 cycles with a sample-barcoded 5' primer and J-beta primers. A single record per CDR3 protein comes from TCRdb applying MiXCR to the 5' RACE reads. Of roughly 1,500,000 distinct CDR3 sequences in the sample, approximately 42% were seen once. The specimen sequenced was blood. These receptors originate from a woman under 30 in good health.

The chain combines TRBV7-9 with TRBJ1-1, with D hard to call. This CDR3 has 14 amino acids. CDR1 and CDR2 from the germline V gene are SEHNR and FQNEAQ (reference sequence). The ends were cut back, 4 bases at V and 4 bases at J, with 13 bases in the middle. The CDR3 region is CASSSPGSGTEAFF. CDR3 in DNA: TGTGCCAGCAGCTCACCCGGGTCGGGCACTGAAGCTTTCTTT.

This CDR3 reads CASSQSGTENSPLHF. DNA for the CDR3: TGTGCCAGCAGCCAATCCGGGACGGAAAATTCACCCCTCCACTTT. The chain has TRBV7-9 and TRBJ1-6, with TRBD1 as a possible D gene (5 bases). This CDR3 region has 15 residues. Germline CDR1 is SEHNR and CDR2 is FQNEAQ (reference sequence). V shed 5 bases and J shed 7 bases, with 15 bases lying between them.